A single sample is the source of the 20 T cell receptor beta chains below, sequenced in a study of T cell changes during pregnancy in multiple sclerosis (dated by TCRdb to between 2018 and 2021). Library construction relied on the immunoSEQ multiplex PCR assay. Not all clones reach the TCRdb copy of this immuneACCESS table, which keeps in-frame sequences only. Checked studies attribute under half of the gap to unresolved V genes and leave the rest unexplained. A total of approximately 61,000 clones appear in this sample, nearly 90% of them only once. Jointly, the top ten make up roughly 1.7% of the sample. The sequencing used peripheral blood, collected in the first trimester of pregnancy. These receptor sequences come from a female donor with multiple sclerosis, enrolled in a pregnancy study.

This chain links TRBV13 with TRBJ2-7; weak D call: TRBD2 (5 bases). The CDR3 is 14 residues long. V dropped 2 bases and J dropped 3 bases, with 11 bases sitting between them. The germline gives CDR1 PRHDT, CDR2 FYEKMQ (reference sequence). The CDR3 is CASSLWGVSYEQYF. CDR3 in DNA: TGTGCCAGCAGCTTATGGGGAGTAAGCTACGAGCAGTACTTC.

This rearrangement joins TRBV5-1 to TRBJ2-3; maybe TRBD1 (6 bases). The CDR3 sequence is 16 residues long. The germline V gene has CDR1 SGHRS and CDR2 YFSETQ. V was trimmed by 6 bases and J by 3 bases, leaving 20 bases between them. CDR3 loop: CASTDTGNGATDTQYF. The CDR3 DNA sequence: TGCGCCAGCACCGACACAGGGAATGGTGCAACAGATACGCAGTATTTT.

The chain recombines TRBV7-2 with TRBJ1-3; D perhaps matches TRBD1 (5 bases). Germline CDR1 reads SGHTA; CDR2 reads FQGNSA. The CDR3 is made up of 16 amino acids. Deletions cut 2 bases from V and 3 bases from J, with 14 bases between. The CDR3, as DNA: TGTGCCAGCAGCTTACAGGGTATGGGCCTTGGAAACACCATATATTTT. Translated: CASSLQGMGLGNTIYF.

V and J are TRBV7-6 and TRBJ1-5, with unresolved D. From germline, CDR1 is SGHVS and CDR2 FNYEAQ. This CDR3 has 13 amino acids. Deletions cut 2 bases from V and 5 bases from J, with 7 bases between. The chain's CDR3 is CASSLSGDQPQHF. The CDR3 nucleotides are TGTGCCAGCAGCTTATCGGGTGATCAGCCCCAGCATTTT.

The chain has TRBV27 and TRBJ2-7, with 9 bases fitting TRBD1. V shed 5 bases, J shed 2 bases, and the junction held 7 bases outside the gene matches. Germline V lookup: CDR1 MNHEY, CDR2 SMNVEV (reference sequence). CDR3 length equals 15 residues. CDR3 region: CASSPTGGFAYEQYF. DNA for the CDR3: TGTGCCAGCAGTCCTACAGGGGGCTTCGCCTACGAGCAGTACTTC.

The chain joins TRBV27 to TRBJ2-1; 9 nucleotides match TRBD2. V lost 0 bases and J lost 2; bases outside the gene matches: 14. This CDR3 is 20 amino acids long. Germline lookup yields CDR1 MNHEY and CDR2 SMNVEV (reference sequence). CDR3 coding DNA: TGTGCCAGCAGTTTATCATTATTCATTAGCGGGAGTCGGCCCTACAATGAGCAGTTCTTC. This translates into CASSLSLFISGSRPYNEQFF.

CDR3 region: CASSVATGLYGYTF. CDR3 in DNA: TGTGCCAGCAGCGTAGCTACAGGGTTGTATGGCTACACCTTC. The chain uses TRBV9 and TRBJ1-2, with D possibly being TRBD1 (6 bases). Germline V gene lookup returns CDR1 SGDLS and CDR2 YYNGEE. The CDR3 is made up of 14 amino acids. V gave up 0 bases and J gave up 5 bases, with 11 bases separating them. The full variable domain, completed using reference TRBV9 and TRBJ1-2, is DSGVTQTPKHLITATGQRVTLRCSPRSGDLSVYWYQQSLDQGLQFLIQYYNGEERAKGNILERFSAQQFPDLHSELNLSSLELGDSALYFCASSVATGLYGYTFGSGTRLTVV.

This chain connects TRBV29-1 to TRBJ2-2, with 10 bases aligning to TRBD2. The J segment lost 3 bases and the V segment lost 8 bases, leaving 6 bases of the junction unmatched. The CDR3 covers 14 residues. Per germline, CDR1 SQVTM and CDR2 ANQGSEA. CDR3 protein: CSSSGTSDTGELFF. The CDR3 region has the DNA TGCAGCTCCTCCGGGACTAGCGACACCGGGGAGCTGTTTTTT.

This clone came up once. The rearrangement links TRBV6-6 to TRBJ2-1; no reliable D call. Trimming took 4 bases from V and 8 from J, leaving 9 bases between them. The CDR3 extends over 12 amino acids. The germline CDR1 and CDR2 sequences are MNHNY and SVGAGI (reference sequence). CDR3 in amino acids: CASSFLVDEQFF. For the CDR3, the DNA is TGTGCCAGCAGTTTTCTAGTGGATGAGCAGTTCTTC.

Details on this clone: The CDR3 does not end in the conserved phenylalanine or tryptophan, so this is likely a read error. The DNA is omitted, as the CDR3 cannot be located on it reliably, and the CDR3 follows TCRdb's listing. The chain's CDR3 is CASSPLPGLAGGPI. The chain joins TRBV2 to TRBJ2-7; the table's D call of TRBD2 was not tested on the DNA. Inclusive of both ends, the CDR3 amounts to 14 amino acids. The germline V gene has CDR1 SNHLY and CDR2 FYNNEI.

The rearrangement joins TRBV29-1 to TRBJ2-5; TRBD2 agrees at 10 bases. CDR3 length: 15 amino acids. The V gene's germline CDR1 is SQVTM and CDR2 ANQGSEA. The J segment lost 5 bases and the V segment lost 6 bases, leaving 12 bases of the junction unmatched. The CDR3, as DNA: TGCAGCGTCCGAATGGGACTAGCGCGAGGGGAGACCCAGTACTTC. Protein: CSVRMGLARGETQYF.

This chain links TRBV5-1 with TRBJ1-4, with D possibly TRBD1 on 5 matching bases. The V and J ends lost 2 bases and 0 bases respectively, with 14 bases between them. Germline loops: CDR1 SGHRS, CDR2 YFSETQ. The CDR3 extends over 17 amino acids. The CDR3, as DNA: TGCGCCAGCAGCTTTCATGCCAGGGAGGCAACTAATGAAAAACTGTTTTTT. It yields the protein CASSFHAREATNEKLFF.

The chain carries TRBV19 and TRBJ1-2, with TRBD1 matching 7 bases. Trimming took 5 bases from V and 0 from J; bases not matched to a gene: 6. Germline V gene lookup returns CDR1 LNHDA and CDR2 SQIVND (reference sequence). The CDR3 extends over 15 amino acids. The CDR3 DNA sequence: TGTGCCAGTAGTTGGGGGACAGCTTCTAACTATGGCTACACCTTC. It encodes CASSWGTASNYGYTF.

The chain carries TRBV18 and TRBJ2-5; D unclear. Trimming took off 6 bases at V and 0 bases at J, with 5 bases between the two ends. This CDR3 is 12 amino acids long. Germline V CDR1 and CDR2: KGHSH, LQKENI. DNA for the CDR3: TGTGCCAGCTCCGGGTACCAAGAGACCCAGTACTTC. Its translation: CASSGYQETQYF.

The sample holds a few counts of this clone. The V gene is TRBV7-2, the J gene TRBJ1-5; D gene ambiguous. The germline V gene encodes CDR1 SGHTA and CDR2 FQGNSA. The V end lost 1 base, the J end lost 0 bases, and 10 bases lay between the germline ends. The CDR3 contains 16 residues. The CDR3 bases are TGTGCCAGCAGCTTAGAGGCAGGTTATAGCAATCAGCCCCAGCATTTT. This translates into CASSLEAGYSNQPQHF.

The chain employs TRBV21-1 and TRBJ2-7; the table gives TRBD1 as D, unverified against the DNA. TRBV21-1 is a pseudogene. The CDR3 length is 16 residues. In DNA, the CDR3 is TGTGCCAGCAGCAGAGGGACAGGGGAATCAACCTACGAGCAGTACTTC. This gives the protein CASSRGTGESTYEQYF.

The rearrangement uses TRBV19 and TRBJ1-2; a possible D gene is TRBD1 (5 bases). The CDR3 runs to 14 residues. The V gene's germline CDR1 is LNHDA and CDR2 SQIVND (reference sequence). The V and J ends lost 4 bases and 4 bases respectively, with 13 bases between them. The CDR3 region is CASSTERQIYGYTF. As DNA, the CDR3 is TGTGCCAGTAGTACTGAGAGACAGATCTATGGCTACACCTTC.

V is TRBV5-5 and J is TRBJ1-5; 7 bases are shared with TRBD1. V gave up 2 bases and J gave up 4 bases; unmatched junction bases: 9. The CDR3 contains 16 residues. The germline V gene encodes CDR1 SGHKS and CDR2 YYEKEE (reference sequence). The chain's CDR3 is CASSFFGTAENQPQHF. The CDR3 DNA reads as TGTGCCAGCAGCTTCTTCGGGACAGCGGAAAATCAGCCCCAGCATTTT.

This rearrangement joins TRBV10-1 to TRBJ1-1; TRBD1 matches at 7 bases. Germline V CDR1 and CDR2: WNHNN, SYGVQD (reference sequence). The CDR3 contains 14 residues. The trim removed 7 bases at V and 6 bases at J, leaving 11 bases unmatched. The CDR3 loop reads CASKTRRDSPEAFF. The DNA of the CDR3 is TGCGCCAGCAAAACCCGACGGGACAGCCCTGAAGCTTTCTTT.

The V and J genes are TRBV7-2 and TRBJ2-1, with D tentatively TRBD2 (6 bases). Germline CDR1 and CDR2: SGHTA and FQGNSA. V dropped 5 bases and J dropped 7 bases, with 12 bases sitting between them. This CDR3 has 13 amino acids. This CDR3 is CASSRELANEQFF. Here the CDR3 DNA reads TGTGCCAGCAGCCGCGAACTAGCTAATGAGCAGTTCTTC. The full variable domain, completed using reference TRBV7-2 and TRBJ2-1, is GAGVSQSPSNKVTEKGKDVELRCDPISGHTALYWYRQSLGQGLEFLIYFQGNSAPDKSGLPSDRFSAERTGGSVSTLTIQRTQQEDSAVYLCASSRELANEQFFGPGTRLTVL.